This T cell receptor (beta chain) was identified in a study of read filtering for tumor transcriptome and immune sequencing. Study-wide background: Under ten patients were R-ISS I, roughly 17 were R-ISS II, more than five were R-ISS III. Transcriptome libraries were built from DNase-treated RNA.

The library was built from approximately 400 ng RNA with molecular barcoded adaptors for alpha/delta and beta/gamma chains. TCRdb re-analysed the reads in MiXCR, keeping a single row per CDR3 protein. The table lists about 58,000 distinct CDR3 sequences, around an eighth of them singletons, with more than 15% in the top ten. Bone marrow was sampled from every patient at the time of active disease. At least ten counts were recorded for this clonotype. Its target is not known. Study-wide points: RNA-seq captured clonotypes less deeply and reliably than IR-seq.

The CDR3 is made up of 17 amino acids. V was cut by 4 bases and J by 0 bases, with 14 bases left in between. Per germline, CDR1 SGDLS and CDR2 YYNGEE. The V and J genes are TRBV9 and TRBJ2-6, with a possible D match to TRBD2 (5 bases). This TCR was sampled from a donor aged 40 or older with multiple myeloma. The sample was a population of CD138-negative cells sorted from bone marrow. The CDR3 DNA is TGTGCCAGCAGCATTTCGGGGAGTAGCTCTGGGGCCAACGTCCTGACTTTC. It translates to CASSISGSSSGANVLTF.